The next 25 T cell receptor beta chains were all read from a single sample in a study of T cell repertoires in cytomegalovirus infection. TCRdb re-analysed the reads in MiXCR, keeping a single row per CDR3 protein. The top ten hold 8% of the sample, which has 600,000 to 800,000 distinct CDR3 sequences, roughly a quarter seen once. The sequenced sample was CD8+ T cells from PBMCs. The receptors come from a human donor in good health (CMV status not recorded). Some clones in this sample may be carry-over from other donors' samples.

The chain recombines TRBV6-2 or TRBV6-3 with TRBJ2-7; 7 nucleotides align to TRBD1. The CDR3 runs to 15 residues. With 4 bases clipped from V and 3 bases from J, the junction kept 9 bases outside the gene matches. CDR1 is MNHEY and CDR2 is SVGEGT in the germline V gene. The CDR3 loop reads CASSSWTGRGYEQYV. The DNA of the CDR3 is TGTGCCAGCAGTTCTTGGACAGGTCGTGGCTACGAGCAGTACGTC.

The rearrangement links TRBV2 to TRBJ2-7; perhaps TRBD2 as D (5 bases). The CDR3 has 10 amino acids. Germline V gene data show CDR1 as SNHLY and CDR2 as FYNNEI. V was shortened by 7 bases and J by 5 bases, with 6 bases between the two germline ends. The CDR3 region is CASIGDEQYV. CDR3 sequence (DNA): TGTGCCAGCATCGGGGACGAGCAGTACGTC.

The chain combines TRBV29-1 with TRBJ2-3; D may be TRBD2 (5 bases). The CDR3 contains 19 residues. V was clipped by 0 bases and J by 5 bases, with 27 bases between them. Germline V gene data show CDR1 as SQVTM and CDR2 as ANQGSEA. The CDR3 loop reads CSVEDLELRGPWDGDTQYF. DNA for the CDR3: TGCAGCGTTGAAGATCTTGAGCTCCGCGGGCCGTGGGATGGAGATACGCAGTATTTT.

The chain links TRBV28 to TRBJ1-2; TRBD1 might be the D (5 bases). Trimming removed 5 bases at V and 13 bases at J, with 23 bases between. The CDR3 contains 14 residues. CDR1 is MDHEN and CDR2 is SYDVKM in the germline V gene. CDR3 in DNA: TGTGCCAGCAGTCTGAGACAGAGCGACGGGCTTTTCACCTTC. Translation: CASSLRQSDGLFTF.

This chain joins TRBV4-1 and TRBJ1-1, with D tentatively TRBD1 (5 bases). Per germline, CDR1 MGHRA and CDR2 YSYEKL. Between the trimmed V and J ends, which lost 3 bases and 0 bases, there was a span of 14 bases. This CDR3 is 16 amino acids long. Here the CDR3 DNA reads TGCGCCAGCAGCCATGGAGGGGTCAGAATGAACACTGAAGCTTTCTTT. Protein product: CASSHGGVRMNTEAFF.

This chain joins TRBV29-1 and TRBJ1-2, with a possible D match to TRBD1 (5 bases). The CDR3 extends over 12 amino acids. V was shortened by 3 bases and J by 4 bases, with 9 bases between the two germline ends. Per germline, CDR1 SQVTM and CDR2 ANQGSEA. This chain's CDR3 is CSVDIGAYGYTF. CDR3 nucleotides: TGCAGCGTTGATATAGGGGCCTATGGCTACACCTTC.

This clonotype came up once. The gene calls are TRBV20-1 and TRBJ1-1; tentative D call: TRBD1 (6 bases). Per the germline V gene, CDR1 is DFQATT and CDR2 is SNEGSKA (reference sequence). The CDR3 contains 13 residues. Trimming removed 4 bases at V and 1 base at J, with 10 bases between. CDR3: CSAIARGNTEAFF. The CDR3 bases are TGCAGTGCTATTGCCAGGGGGAACACTGAAGCTTTCTTT.

This clonotype was found many times. The chain uses TRBV12-3 or TRBV12-4 and TRBJ2-5; 12 nucleotides match TRBD2. CDR3 length: 16 amino acids. Unmatched junction bases numbered 5, after V lost 3 bases and J lost 3 bases. In nucleotides, the CDR3 is TGTGCCAGCAGTTTCCCTAGCGGGGGGGCTGAAGAGACCCAGTACTTC. This codes for CASSFPSGGAEETQYF.

V and J are TRBV2 and TRBJ1-1; D remains ambiguous. Germline V gene sequence: CDR1 SNHLY, CDR2 FYNNEI. This CDR3 is built from 17 residues. Trimming took 5 bases from V and 0 from J, leaving 19 bases between them. CDR3 sequence: CASSTGGWWIMNTEAFF. The CDR3 nucleotides are TGTGCCAGCAGTACGGGAGGGTGGTGGATCATGAACACTGAAGCTTTCTTT.

There are many counts of this clonotype. The chain joins TRBV6-2 or TRBV6-3 to TRBJ2-3; D is unclear. V shed 3 bases and J shed 2 bases, with 9 bases lying between them. Germline lookup yields CDR1 MNHEY and CDR2 SVGEGT. The CDR3 runs 14 residues. The CDR3 DNA follows: TGTGCCAGCAGTTATTCTTCTTACACAGATACGCAGTATTTT. Its translation is CASSYSSYTDTQYF.

The table lists this clonotype with a few counts. The gene calls are TRBV15 and TRBJ2-7; 9 nucleotides align to TRBD1. V dropped 3 bases and J dropped 5; count of bases not matched to a gene: 5. Germline V lookup: CDR1 LNHNV, CDR2 YYDKDF (reference sequence). This CDR3 spans 14 amino acids. CDR3 sequence (DNA): TGTGCCACCAGCAGGGACAGGGGCGCCAACGAGCAGTACGTC. This gives the protein CATSRDRGANEQYV.

Only one count was recorded for this clonotype. The V and J genes are TRBV9 and TRBJ2-1; TRBD2 matches 7 bases. V was pared by 4 bases and J by 8 bases, with 15 bases of the junction left unmatched. Looked up from germline, CDR1 is SGDLS and CDR2 is YYNGEE. The CDR3 is 16 amino acids. CDR3 region: CASSPYRGVPIHEQFF. Here the CDR3 DNA reads TGTGCCAGCAGCCCTTACCGGGGGGTCCCGATTCATGAGCAGTTCTTC.

This clonotype showed up many times. The gene calls are TRBV28 and TRBJ1-6, with D unclear. This CDR3 is 16 amino acids long. Germline values: CDR1 MDHEN, CDR2 SYDVKM. V was clipped by 7 bases and J by 0 bases, with 13 bases between them. CDR3 region: CASKAPLSSYNSPLHF. As DNA, the CDR3 is TGTGCCAGCAAGGCCCCACTAAGCTCCTATAATTCACCCCTCCACTTT.

The chain employs TRBV29-1 and TRBJ2-1; D not resolved. Per the germline V gene, CDR1 is SQVTM and CDR2 is ANQGSEA. This CDR3 comprises 14 residues. V was pared by 5 bases and J by 3 bases, with 14 bases between. The CDR3, as DNA: TGCAGCGTTCAAAGCCTAGGTATCTACAATGAGCAGTTCTTC. Its protein product is CSVQSLGIYNEQFF.

This clonotype has ten or more counts. The chain carries TRBV20-1 and TRBJ1-3; perhaps TRBD1 as D (5 bases). V dropped 0 bases and J dropped 0 bases, with 9 bases sitting between them. The germline V gene encodes CDR1 DFQATT and CDR2 SNEGSKA (reference sequence). CDR3 size: 15 residues. The CDR3 loop reads CSAREGLSSGNTIYF. In nucleotides, the CDR3 is TGCAGTGCTAGAGAGGGACTAAGCTCTGGAAACACCATATATTTT.

This clonotype was detected many times. The chain links TRBV12-3 or TRBV12-4 to TRBJ2-1; 13 bases are shared with TRBD2. The J segment lost 7 bases and the V segment lost 5 bases, leaving 5 bases of the junction unmatched. The CDR3 loop spans 15 amino acids. The CDR3 sequence: CASSPTSGGANEQFF. CDR3 in DNA: TGTGCCAGCAGTCCCACTAGCGGGGGGGCTAATGAGCAGTTCTTC.

This CDR3 reads CASSHRIGQSYNEQFF. CDR3 nucleotides: TGTGCCAGCAGCCATCGCATCGGGCAGTCCTACAATGAGCAGTTCTTC. The chain joins TRBV14 to TRBJ2-1, with no clear D. The germline V gene has CDR1 SGHDN and CDR2 FVKESK. The CDR3 extends over 16 amino acids. Between the trimmed V and J ends, which lost 3 bases and 1 base, there was a span of 13 bases.

This clonotype was seen many times. The chain has TRBV28 and TRBJ2-7; no definite D call. Germline CDR1 is MDHEN and CDR2 is SYDVKM. This CDR3 comprises 12 residues. Trimming left V 3 bases short and J 5 bases short, with 8 bases between. CDR3 sequence (DNA): TGTGCCAGCAGTTTTGCCCTGAACGAGCAGTACGTC. It codes for CASSFALNEQYV.

This clonotype was seen many times. The chain employs TRBV5-5 and TRBJ2-5; the D call may be TRBD1 or TRBD2 (5 bases each). CDR3 length equals 14 residues. Germline V gene sequence: CDR1 SGHKS, CDR2 YYEKEE (reference sequence). V lost 2 bases, J lost 4 bases, and 12 bases lay in between. The CDR3 region has the DNA TGTGCCAGCAGCTTACAGGTTGGGGGAGAGACCCAGTACTTC. This gives the protein CASSLQVGGETQYF.

This chain's CDR3 is CASSLFRGLQETQYF. In nucleotides, the CDR3 is TGTGCCAGCAGTTTATTCAGGGGCCTACAAGAGACCCAGTACTTC. The chain uses TRBV28 and TRBJ2-5; TRBD1 might be the D (6 bases). CDR3 length: 15 amino acids. In germline, CDR1 is MDHEN, CDR2 SYDVKM. Trimming stripped 1 base from V and 2 bases from J, with 11 bases between.

The V call is TRBV7-8, the J call TRBJ2-5, with 7 bases fitting TRBD1. Germline CDR1 is SGHVS and CDR2 is FQNEAQ. V lost 4 bases, J lost 1 base, and 9 bases stayed unmatched. There are 16 residues in the CDR3. The CDR3 region has the DNA TGTGCCAGCAGCTCAATAAACAGGGGCCTCCAAGAGACCCAGTACTTC. Its protein product is CASSSINRGLQETQYF.

The chain has TRBV29-1 and TRBJ2-5; 8 bases fit TRBD2. Germline V gene data show CDR1 as SQVTM and CDR2 as ANQGSEA. J gave up 1 base and V 1 base, and 8 bases lay outside the gene matches. The CDR3 is made up of 16 amino acids. The CDR3 loop is CSVEGSQRGIQETQYF. CDR3 DNA: TGCAGCGTTGAAGGGTCCCAGCGGGGGATCCAAGAGACCCAGTACTTC.

This clonotype appeared many times. The CDR3 sequence is CASSPVLGTEAFF. As DNA, the CDR3 is TGTGCCAGCAGTCCTGTCCTCGGCACTGAAGCTTTCTTT. The chain uses TRBV12-3 or TRBV12-4 and TRBJ1-1; D remains ambiguous. Deletions cut 5 bases from V and 4 bases from J, with 11 bases between. The CDR3 sequence is 13 residues long.

The V and J genes are TRBV12-3 or TRBV12-4 and TRBJ2-7, with D possibly TRBD1 on 6 matching bases. The CDR3 contains 15 residues. V lost 5 bases to trimming and J lost 5 bases, with 19 bases between them. The CDR3 is CASSPRDNVPDEQYF. The DNA of the CDR3 is TGTGCCAGCAGTCCCAGGGACAACGTCCCGGACGAGCAGTACTTC.

The gene calls are TRBV20-1 and TRBJ2-1, with TRBD2 identical over 14 bases. Trimming cost V 2 bases and J 0 bases; bases outside gene matches: 12. CDR1 is DFQATT, CDR2 SNEGSKA, per germline (reference sequence). The CDR3 consists of 20 residues. DNA of the CDR3: TGCAGTGCTAGAAACCCCGGACTAGCGGGGGGTCGAAGCTCCTACAATGAGCAGTTCTTC. Its protein product is CSARNPGLAGGRSSYNEQFF.